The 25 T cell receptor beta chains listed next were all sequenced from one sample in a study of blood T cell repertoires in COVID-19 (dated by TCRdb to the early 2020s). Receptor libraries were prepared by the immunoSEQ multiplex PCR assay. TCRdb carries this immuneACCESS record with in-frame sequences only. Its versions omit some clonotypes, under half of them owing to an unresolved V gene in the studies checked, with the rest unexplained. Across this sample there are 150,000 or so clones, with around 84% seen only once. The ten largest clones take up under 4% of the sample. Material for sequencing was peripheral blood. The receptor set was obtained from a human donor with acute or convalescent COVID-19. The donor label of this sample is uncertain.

In DNA form, the CDR3 reads TGTGCCAGCAGCCAAACAAACTATGGCTACACCTTC. Its translation is CASSQTNYGYTF. This chain joins TRBV14 and TRBJ1-2; D is undetermined. Germline V gene sequence: CDR1 SGHDN, CDR2 FVKESK. The CDR3 length is 12 residues. The V and J ends lost 2 bases and 2 bases respectively, with 3 bases between them.

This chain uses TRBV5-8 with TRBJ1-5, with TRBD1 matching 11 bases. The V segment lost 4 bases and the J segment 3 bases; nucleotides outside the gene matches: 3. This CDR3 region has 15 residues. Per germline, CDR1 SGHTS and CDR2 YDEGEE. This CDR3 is CASSPDRGPNQPQHF. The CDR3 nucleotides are TGTGCCAGCAGCCCGGACAGGGGGCCCAATCAGCCCCAGCATTTT.

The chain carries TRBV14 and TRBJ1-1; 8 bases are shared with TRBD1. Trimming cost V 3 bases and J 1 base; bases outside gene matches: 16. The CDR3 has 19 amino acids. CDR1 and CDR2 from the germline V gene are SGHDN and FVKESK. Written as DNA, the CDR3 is TGTGCCAGCAGCCAGGCCAGGGGGCAACATCCACAAAGGAACACTGAAGCTTTCTTT. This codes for CASSQARGQHPQRNTEAFF. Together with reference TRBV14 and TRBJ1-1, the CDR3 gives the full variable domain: EAGVTQFPSHSVIEKGQTVTLRCDPISGHDNLYWYRRVMGKEIKFLLHFVKESKQDESGMPNNRFLAERTGGTYSTLKVQPAELEDSGVYFCASSQARGQHPQRNTEAFFGQGTRLTVV.

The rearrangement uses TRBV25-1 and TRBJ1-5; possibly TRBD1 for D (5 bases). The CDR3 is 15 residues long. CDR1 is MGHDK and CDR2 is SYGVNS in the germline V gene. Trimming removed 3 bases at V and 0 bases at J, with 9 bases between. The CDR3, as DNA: TGTGCCAGCAGTGAGGCGGGGCCTAGCAATCAGCCCCAGCATTTT. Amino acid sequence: CASSEAGPSNQPQHF.

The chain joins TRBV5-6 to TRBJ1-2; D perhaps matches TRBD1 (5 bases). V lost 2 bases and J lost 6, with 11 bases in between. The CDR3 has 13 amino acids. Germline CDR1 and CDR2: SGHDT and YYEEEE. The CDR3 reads CASSFAAGNGYTF. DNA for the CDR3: TGTGCCAGCAGCTTCGCCGCAGGGAATGGCTACACCTTC.

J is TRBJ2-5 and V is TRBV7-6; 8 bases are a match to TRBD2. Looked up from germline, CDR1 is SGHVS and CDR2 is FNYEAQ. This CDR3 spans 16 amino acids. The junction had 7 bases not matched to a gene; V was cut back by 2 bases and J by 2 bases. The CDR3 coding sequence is TGTGCCAGCAGCTTACTCCCCGGGGGGGGACAAGAGACCCAGTACTTC. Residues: CASSLLPGGGQETQYF.

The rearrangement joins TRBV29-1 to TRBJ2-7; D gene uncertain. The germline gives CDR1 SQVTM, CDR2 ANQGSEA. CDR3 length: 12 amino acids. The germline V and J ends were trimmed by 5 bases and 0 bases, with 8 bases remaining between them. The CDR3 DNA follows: TGCAGCGTTAAGCCCGGCTCCTACGAGCAGTACTTC. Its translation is CSVKPGSYEQYF.

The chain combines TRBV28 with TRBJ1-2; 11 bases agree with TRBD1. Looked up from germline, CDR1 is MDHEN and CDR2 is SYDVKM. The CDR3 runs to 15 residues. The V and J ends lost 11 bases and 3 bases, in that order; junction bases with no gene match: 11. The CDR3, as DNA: TGTGCCCTTAGGGGGACAGGGGGTGAGCACTATGGCTACACCTTC. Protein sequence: CALRGTGGEHYGYTF.

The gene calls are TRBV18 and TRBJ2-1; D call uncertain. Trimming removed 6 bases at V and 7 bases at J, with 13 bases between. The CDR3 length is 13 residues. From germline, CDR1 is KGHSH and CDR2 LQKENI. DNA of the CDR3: TGTGCCAGCTCCCCGCCTCAGGTAAATGAGCAGTTCTTC. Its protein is CASSPPQVNEQFF.

The CDR3 coding sequence is TGCGCCAGCAGCTTGGACAGTTTAAACTATGGCTACACCTTC. Amino acids: CASSLDSLNYGYTF. The V gene is TRBV5-1, the J gene TRBJ1-2; the D is unclear. CDR3 length: 14 residues. Germline V gene sequence: CDR1 SGHRS, CDR2 YFSETQ. V was pared by 0 bases and J by 2 bases, with 8 bases between.

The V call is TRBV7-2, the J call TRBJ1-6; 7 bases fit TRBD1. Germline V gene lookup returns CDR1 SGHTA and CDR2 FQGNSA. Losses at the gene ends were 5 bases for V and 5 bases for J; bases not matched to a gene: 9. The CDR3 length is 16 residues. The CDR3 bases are TGTGCCAGCAGCCCTACGTCGGGACAGAATAATTCACCCCTCCACTTT. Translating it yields CASSPTSGQNNSPLHF.

The CDR3, as DNA: TGTGCCAGCAGCTTAAAGAACAGGGGGCCTCTGCCCCAGGGAGAGCAGTACTTC. This sequence encodes CASSLKNRGPLPQGEQYF. The chain has TRBV7-9 and TRBJ2-7; TRBD1 matches at 9 bases. V lost 2 bases, J lost 7 bases, and 18 bases stayed unmatched. The germline CDR1 and CDR2 sequences are SEHNR and FQNEAQ (reference sequence). The CDR3 length is 18 residues.

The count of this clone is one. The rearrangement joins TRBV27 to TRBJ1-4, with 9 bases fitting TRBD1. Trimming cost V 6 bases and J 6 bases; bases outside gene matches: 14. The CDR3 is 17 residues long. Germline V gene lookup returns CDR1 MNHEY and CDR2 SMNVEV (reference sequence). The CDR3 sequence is CASRPAGQRQGDEKLFF. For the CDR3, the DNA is TGTGCCAGCAGACCGGCGGGTCAGCGACAGGGGGATGAAAAACTGTTTTTT.

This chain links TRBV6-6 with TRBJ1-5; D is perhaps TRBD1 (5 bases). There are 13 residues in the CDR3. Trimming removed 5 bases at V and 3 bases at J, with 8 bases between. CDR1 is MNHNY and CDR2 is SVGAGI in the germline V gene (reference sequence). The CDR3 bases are TGTGCCAGCAGTGGGGGACTCAATCAGCCCCAGCATTTT. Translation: CASSGGLNQPQHF.

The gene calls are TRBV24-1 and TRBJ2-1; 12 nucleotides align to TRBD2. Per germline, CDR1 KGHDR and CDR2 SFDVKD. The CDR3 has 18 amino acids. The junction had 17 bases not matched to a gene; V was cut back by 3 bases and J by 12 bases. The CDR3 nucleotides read TGTGCCACCAGTGATCTGACAAGCTCTAGCGGGGGGGCCGCGGGGCAGTTCTTC. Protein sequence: CATSDLTSSSGGAAGQFF.

DNA of the CDR3: TGCGCCAGCAGCTTGGGACAGGGGAAGGAAAAACTGTTTTTT. Its translation is CASSLGQGKEKLFF. The chain employs TRBV5-1 and TRBJ1-4, with 8 bases matching TRBD1. From germline, CDR1 is SGHRS and CDR2 YFSETQ. The CDR3 extends over 14 amino acids. Trimming removed 0 bases from V and 8 bases from J; junction bases left unmatched: 3.

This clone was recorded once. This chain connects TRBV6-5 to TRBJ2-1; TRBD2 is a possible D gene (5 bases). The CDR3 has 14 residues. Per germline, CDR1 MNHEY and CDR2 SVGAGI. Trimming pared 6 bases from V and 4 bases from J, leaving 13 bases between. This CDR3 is CASSIKRGYNEQFF. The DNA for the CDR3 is TGTGCCAGCAGCATAAAACGGGGTTACAATGAGCAGTTCTTC.

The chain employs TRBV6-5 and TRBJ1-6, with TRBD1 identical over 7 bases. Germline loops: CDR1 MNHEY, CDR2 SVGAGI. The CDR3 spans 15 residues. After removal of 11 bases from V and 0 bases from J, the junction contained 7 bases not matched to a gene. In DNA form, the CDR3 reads TGTGCCTCCAAGGACAGGAGCTCCTATAATTCACCCCTCCACTTT. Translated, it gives CASKDRSSYNSPLHF.

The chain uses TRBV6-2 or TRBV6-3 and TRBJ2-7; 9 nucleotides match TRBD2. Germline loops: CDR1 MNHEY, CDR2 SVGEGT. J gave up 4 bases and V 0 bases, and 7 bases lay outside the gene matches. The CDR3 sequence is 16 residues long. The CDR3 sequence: CASSYSTLAGRYEQYF. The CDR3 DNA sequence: TGTGCCAGCAGTTACTCGACCCTAGCGGGGAGGTACGAGCAGTACTTC.

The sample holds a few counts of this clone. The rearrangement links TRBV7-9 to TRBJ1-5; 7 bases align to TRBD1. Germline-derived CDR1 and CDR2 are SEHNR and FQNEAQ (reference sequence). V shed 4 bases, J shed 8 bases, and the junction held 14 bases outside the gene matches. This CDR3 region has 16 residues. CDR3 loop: CASSSSGRGLVEPQHF. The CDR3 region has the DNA TGTGCCAGCAGCTCGAGCGGGAGGGGGCTTGTGGAGCCCCAGCATTTT.

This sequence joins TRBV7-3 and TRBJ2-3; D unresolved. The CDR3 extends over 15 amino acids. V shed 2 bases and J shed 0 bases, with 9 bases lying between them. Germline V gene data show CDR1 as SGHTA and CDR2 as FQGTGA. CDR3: CASSLVSTSTDTQYF. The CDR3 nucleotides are TGTGCCAGCAGCTTAGTGAGCACTAGCACAGATACGCAGTATTTT.

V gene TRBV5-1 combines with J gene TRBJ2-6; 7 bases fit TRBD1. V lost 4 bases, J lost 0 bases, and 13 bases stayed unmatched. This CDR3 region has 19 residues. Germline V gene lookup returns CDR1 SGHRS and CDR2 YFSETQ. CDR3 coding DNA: TGCGCCAGCAGCAGTAATCCGGGACAGTGGAGCTCTGGGGCCAACGTCCTGACTTTC. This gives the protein CASSSNPGQWSSGANVLTF.

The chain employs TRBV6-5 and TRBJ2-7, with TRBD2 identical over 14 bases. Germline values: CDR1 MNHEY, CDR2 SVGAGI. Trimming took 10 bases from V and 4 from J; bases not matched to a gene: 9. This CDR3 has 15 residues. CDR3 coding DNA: TGTGCCACCCGAACCGGGACTAGCGGGGGTTACGAGCAGTACTTC. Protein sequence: CATRTGTSGGYEQYF.

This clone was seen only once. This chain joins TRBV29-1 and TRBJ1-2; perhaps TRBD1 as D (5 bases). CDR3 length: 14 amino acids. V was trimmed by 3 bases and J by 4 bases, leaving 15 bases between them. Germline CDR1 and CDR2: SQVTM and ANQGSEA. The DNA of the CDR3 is TGCAGCGTTGAGGATCCGACAGCTGTCTATGGCTACACCTTC. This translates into CSVEDPTAVYGYTF.

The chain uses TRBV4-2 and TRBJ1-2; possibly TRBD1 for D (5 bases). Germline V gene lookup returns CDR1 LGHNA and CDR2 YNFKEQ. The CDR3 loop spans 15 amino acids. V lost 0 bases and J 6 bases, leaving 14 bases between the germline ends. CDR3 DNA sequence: TGTGCCAGCAGCCAAGATCTGGGCAGGGCGGATGGCTACACCTTC. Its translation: CASSQDLGRADGYTF.